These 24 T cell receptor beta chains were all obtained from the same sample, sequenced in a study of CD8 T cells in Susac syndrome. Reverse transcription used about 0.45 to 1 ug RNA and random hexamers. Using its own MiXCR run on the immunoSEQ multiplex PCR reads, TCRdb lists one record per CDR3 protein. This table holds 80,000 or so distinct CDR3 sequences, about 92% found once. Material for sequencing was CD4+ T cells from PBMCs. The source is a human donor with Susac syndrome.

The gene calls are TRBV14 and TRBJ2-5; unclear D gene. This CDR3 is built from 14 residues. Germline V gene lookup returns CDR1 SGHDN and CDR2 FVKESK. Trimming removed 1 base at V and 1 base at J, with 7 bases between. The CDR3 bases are TGTGCCAGCAGCCAAGTGTTACGCCAAGAGACCCAGTACTTC. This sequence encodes CASSQVLRQETQYF.

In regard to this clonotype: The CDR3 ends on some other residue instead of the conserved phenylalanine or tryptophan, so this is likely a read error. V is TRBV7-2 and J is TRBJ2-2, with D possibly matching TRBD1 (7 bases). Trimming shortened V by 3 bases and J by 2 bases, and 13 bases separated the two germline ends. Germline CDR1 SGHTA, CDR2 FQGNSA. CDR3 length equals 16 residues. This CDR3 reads CASSFGRGVNTGELFS. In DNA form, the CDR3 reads TGTGCCAGCAGCTTCGGCAGGGGGGTCAACACCGGGGAGCTGTTTTCT.

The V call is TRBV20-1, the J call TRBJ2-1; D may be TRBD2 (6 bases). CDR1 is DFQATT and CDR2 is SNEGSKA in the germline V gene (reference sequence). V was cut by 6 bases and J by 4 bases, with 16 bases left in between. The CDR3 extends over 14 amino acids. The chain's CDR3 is CSAAYGTAYNEQFF. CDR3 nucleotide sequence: TGCAGTGCCGCCTATGGGACTGCTTACAATGAGCAGTTCTTC.

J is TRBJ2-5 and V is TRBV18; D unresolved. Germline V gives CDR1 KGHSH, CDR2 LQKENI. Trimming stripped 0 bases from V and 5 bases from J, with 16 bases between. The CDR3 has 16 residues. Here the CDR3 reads CASSPPIVRGLETQYF. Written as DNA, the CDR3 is TGTGCCAGCTCACCACCGATAGTACGAGGTCTCGAGACCCAGTACTTC.

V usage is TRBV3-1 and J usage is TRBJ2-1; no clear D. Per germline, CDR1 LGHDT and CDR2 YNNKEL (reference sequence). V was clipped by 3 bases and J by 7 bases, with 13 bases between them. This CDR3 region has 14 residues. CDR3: CASSHRTNGNEQFF. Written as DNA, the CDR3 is TGTGCCAGCAGCCACCGTACGAACGGGAATGAGCAGTTCTTC.

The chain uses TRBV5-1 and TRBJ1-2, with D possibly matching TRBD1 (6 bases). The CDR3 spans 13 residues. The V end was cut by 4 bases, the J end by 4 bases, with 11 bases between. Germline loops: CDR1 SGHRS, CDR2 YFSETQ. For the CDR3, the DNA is TGCGCCAGCAGCCCGGGACAAATCTATGGCTACACCTTC. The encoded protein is CASSPGQIYGYTF.

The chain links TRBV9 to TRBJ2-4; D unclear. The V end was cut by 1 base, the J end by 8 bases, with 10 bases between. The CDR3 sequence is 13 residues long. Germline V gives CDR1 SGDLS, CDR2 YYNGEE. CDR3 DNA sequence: TGTGCCAGCAGCGTACCTGGACGGGACATTCAGTACTTC. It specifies CASSVPGRDIQYF.

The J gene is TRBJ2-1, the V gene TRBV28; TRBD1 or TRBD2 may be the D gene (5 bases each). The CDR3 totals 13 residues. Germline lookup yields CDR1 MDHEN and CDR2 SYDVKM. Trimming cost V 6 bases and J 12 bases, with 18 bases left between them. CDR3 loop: CASSPARGRGQFF. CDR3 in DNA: TGTGCCAGCAGCCCCGCGAGGGGAAGAGGGCAGTTCTTC.

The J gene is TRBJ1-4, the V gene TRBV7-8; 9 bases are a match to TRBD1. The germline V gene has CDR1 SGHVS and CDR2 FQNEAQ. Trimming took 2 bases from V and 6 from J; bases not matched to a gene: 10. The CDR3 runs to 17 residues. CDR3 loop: CASSLHLGQGRDEKLFF. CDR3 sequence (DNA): TGTGCCAGCAGCTTACATCTGGGACAGGGAAGGGATGAAAAACTGTTTTTT.

This CDR3 is CSATHPPRGETQYF. CDR3 coding DNA: TGCAGTGCTACCCACCCCCCCCGGGGAGAGACCCAGTACTTC. The genes are TRBV20-1 and TRBJ2-5, with a tentative D call TRBD2 (5 bases). Trimming pared 4 bases from V and 4 bases from J, leaving 16 bases between. Germline CDR1 and CDR2: DFQATT and SNEGSKA (reference sequence). The CDR3 sequence is 14 residues long.

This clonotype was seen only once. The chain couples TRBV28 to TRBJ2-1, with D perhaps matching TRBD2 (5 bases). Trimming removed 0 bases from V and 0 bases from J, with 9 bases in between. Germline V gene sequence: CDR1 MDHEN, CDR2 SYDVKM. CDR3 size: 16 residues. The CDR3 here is CASSLWSGSSYNEQFF. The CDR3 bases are TGTGCCAGCAGTTTATGGAGCGGCAGCTCCTACAATGAGCAGTTCTTC. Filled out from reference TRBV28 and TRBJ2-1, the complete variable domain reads DVKVTQSSRYLVKRTGEKVFLECVQDMDHENMFWYRQDPGLGLRLIYFSYDVKMKEKGDIPEGYSVSREKKERFSLILESASTNQTSMYLCASSLWSGSSYNEQFFGPGTRLTVL.

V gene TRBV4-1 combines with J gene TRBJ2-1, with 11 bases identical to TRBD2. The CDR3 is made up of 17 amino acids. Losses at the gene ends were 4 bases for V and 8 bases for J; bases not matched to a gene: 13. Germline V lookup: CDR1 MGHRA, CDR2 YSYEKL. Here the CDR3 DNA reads TGCGCCAGCAGCCTTCAAGGGGTAGCGGGAGGGCCTGATGAGCAGTTCTTC. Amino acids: CASSLQGVAGGPDEQFF.

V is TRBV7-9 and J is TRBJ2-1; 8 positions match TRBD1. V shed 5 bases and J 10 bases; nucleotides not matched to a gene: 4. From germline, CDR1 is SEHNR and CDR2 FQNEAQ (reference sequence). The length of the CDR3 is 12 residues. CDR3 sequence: CASSGQGGEQFF. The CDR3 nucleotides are TGTGCCAGCAGCGGACAGGGCGGGGAGCAGTTCTTC.

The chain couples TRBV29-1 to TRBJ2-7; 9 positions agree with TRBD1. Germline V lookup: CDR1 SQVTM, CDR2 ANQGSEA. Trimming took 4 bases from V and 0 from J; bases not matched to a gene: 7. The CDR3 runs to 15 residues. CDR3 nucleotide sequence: TGCAGCGTTGGAGTCGGGACAGGGAGCTCCTACGAGCAGTACTTC. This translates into CSVGVGTGSSYEQYF.

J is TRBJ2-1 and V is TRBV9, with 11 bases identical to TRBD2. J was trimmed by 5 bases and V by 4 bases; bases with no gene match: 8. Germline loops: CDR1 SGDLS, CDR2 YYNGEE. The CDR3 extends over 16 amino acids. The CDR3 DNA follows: TGTGCCAGCAGCATCAGCCCGGGACTAGCGGACAATGAGCAGTTCTTC. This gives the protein CASSISPGLADNEQFF.

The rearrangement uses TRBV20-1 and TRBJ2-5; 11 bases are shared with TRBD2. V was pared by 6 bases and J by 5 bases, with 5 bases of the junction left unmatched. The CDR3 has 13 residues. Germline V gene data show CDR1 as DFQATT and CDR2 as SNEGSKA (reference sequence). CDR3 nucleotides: TGCAGTGCGGTAGCGGGGGGGCGGGAGACCCAGTACTTC. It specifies CSAVAGGRETQYF.

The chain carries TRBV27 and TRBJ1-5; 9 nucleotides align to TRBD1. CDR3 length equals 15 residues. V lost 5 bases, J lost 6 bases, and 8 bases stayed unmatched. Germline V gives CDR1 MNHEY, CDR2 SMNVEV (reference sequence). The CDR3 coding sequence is TGTGCCAGCAGTACTACAGGGGGCGCGCGTCAGCCCCAGCATTTT. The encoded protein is CASSTTGGARQPQHF.

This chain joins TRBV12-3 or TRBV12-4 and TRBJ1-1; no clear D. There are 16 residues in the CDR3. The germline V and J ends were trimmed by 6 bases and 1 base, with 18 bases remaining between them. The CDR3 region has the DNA TGTGCCAGCAGCCGTTTTAATCGATCCCCGAACACTGAAGCTTTCTTT. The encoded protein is CASSRFNRSPNTEAFF.

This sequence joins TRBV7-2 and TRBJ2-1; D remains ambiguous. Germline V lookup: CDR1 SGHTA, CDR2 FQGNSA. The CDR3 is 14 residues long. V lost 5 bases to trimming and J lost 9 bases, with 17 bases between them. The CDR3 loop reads CASSPTYDTVEQFF. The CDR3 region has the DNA TGTGCCAGCAGCCCAACATACGACACAGTTGAGCAGTTCTTC.

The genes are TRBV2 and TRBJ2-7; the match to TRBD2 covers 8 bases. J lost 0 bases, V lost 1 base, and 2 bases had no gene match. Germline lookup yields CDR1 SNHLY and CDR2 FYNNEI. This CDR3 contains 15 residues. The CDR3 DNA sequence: TGTGCCAGCAGTGAAGTTGCGGGGGGCTCCTACGAGCAGTACTTC. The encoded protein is CASSEVAGGSYEQYF.

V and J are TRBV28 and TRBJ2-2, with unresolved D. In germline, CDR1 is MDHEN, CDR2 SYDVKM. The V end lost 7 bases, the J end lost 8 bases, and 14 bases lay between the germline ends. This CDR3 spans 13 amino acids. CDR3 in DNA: TGTGCCAGCACTCAATCAGAAGGGGGGGAGCTGTTTTTT. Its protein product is CASTQSEGGELFF.

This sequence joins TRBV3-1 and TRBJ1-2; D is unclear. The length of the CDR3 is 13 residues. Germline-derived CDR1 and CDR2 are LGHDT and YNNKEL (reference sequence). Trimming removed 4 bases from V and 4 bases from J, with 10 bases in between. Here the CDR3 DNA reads TGTGCCAGCAGCCGGTGGGGATCCTATGGCTACACCTTC. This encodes CASSRWGSYGYTF.

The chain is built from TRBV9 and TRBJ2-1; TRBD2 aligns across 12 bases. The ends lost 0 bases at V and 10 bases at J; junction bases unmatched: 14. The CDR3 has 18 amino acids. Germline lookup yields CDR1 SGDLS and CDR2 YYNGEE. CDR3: CASSVGRGSSGRAEEQFF. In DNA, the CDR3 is TGTGCCAGCAGCGTAGGCCGGGGGTCTAGCGGGAGGGCCGAAGAGCAGTTCTTC.

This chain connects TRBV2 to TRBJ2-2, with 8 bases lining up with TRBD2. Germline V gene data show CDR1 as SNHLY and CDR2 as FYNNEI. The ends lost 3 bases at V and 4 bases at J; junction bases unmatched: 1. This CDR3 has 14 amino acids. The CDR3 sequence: CASSDGGATGELFF. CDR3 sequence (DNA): TGTGCCAGCAGTGACGGGGGGGCCACCGGGGAGCTGTTTTTT.